These T cell receptor beta chains were read from a single sample in a study of blood T cell repertoires in COVID-19. The repertoire was sequenced with immunoSEQ multiplex PCR; TCRdb's copy has only in-frame clones and lacks some. The sample has 300,000 to 400,000 clones; roughly nine tenths are singletons. Material for sequencing was PBMCs or T cells enriched from blood (not recorded which). These receptors all come from a woman under 40 who had recovered from COVID-19. CDR3s leave out the opening cysteine and the closing phenylalanine or tryptophan. Each record gives: CDR3 protein, CDR3 length, V gene.

CDR3aa: ASSKTSGQSGLNTIY
len: 15
v_gene: TRBV19

CDR3aa: ASSFLSATGAEGYT
len: 14
v_gene: TRBV7-8

CDR3aa: AISESTRGRTGELF
len: 14
v_gene: TRBV10-3

CDR3aa: ASSQLQGHEQY
len: 11
v_gene: TRBV14

CDR3aa: ASSSYIGQGNTEAF
len: 14
v_gene: TRBV7-9

CDR3aa: ASSLGVGGATGELF
len: 14
v_gene: TRBV11-3

CDR3aa: ASSAGTRFSPLH
len: 12
v_gene: TRBV9

CDR3aa: ASSEVVGARGYT
len: 12
v_gene: TRBV2

CDR3aa: ASSRTGVSYNEQF
len: 13
v_gene: TRBV10-1

CDR3aa: ASSLSSTDTQY
len: 11
v_gene: TRBV28

CDR3aa: ASSETGGSSARY
len: 12
v_gene: TRBV2

CDR3aa: ASSRASDLTYNEQF
len: 14
v_gene: TRBV4-1

CDR3aa: ATSGTGGSNYGYT
len: 13
v_gene: TRBV15

CDR3aa: ASGPERPQH
len: 9
v_gene: TRBV6-5

CDR3aa: ASSLTGEGGELF
len: 12
v_gene: TRBV5-1

CDR3aa: ASSPRTGADNSPLH
len: 14
v_gene: TRBV19

CDR3aa: AWSVRVRGPSYEQY
len: 14
v_gene: TRBV30

CDR3aa: ASRGQGYYEQY
len: 11
v_gene: TRBV19

CDR3aa: ASSSLAGANVLT
len: 12
v_gene: TRBV5-1

CDR3aa: ATKRTGEQETQY
len: 12
v_gene: TRBV11-1

CDR3aa: ASSQAGQGHNQPQH
len: 14
v_gene: TRBV3-1/TRBV3-2

CDR3aa: ASRTLGGNLSGNTIY
len: 15
v_gene: TRBV28

CDR3aa: ASSDILDREGREKLF
len: 15
v_gene: TRBV6-2/TRBV6-3

CDR3aa: ASSSDRRLNDGYT
len: 13
v_gene: TRBV11-3

CDR3aa: ASSEGIGV
len: 8
v_gene: TRBV6-1

CDR3aa: ASRDRPSKGEKLF
len: 13
v_gene: TRBV6-5

CDR3aa: ASNSGTGVSQPQH
len: 13
v_gene: TRBV6-5

CDR3aa: ASRLAGGSSYNEQF
len: 14
v_gene: TRBV19

CDR3aa: ATSPGQPSSGANVLT
len: 15
v_gene: TRBV24-1

CDR3aa: SVATAGFDSPLH
len: 12
v_gene: TRBV29-1

CDR3aa: ASSWAEGTYEQY
len: 12
v_gene: TRBV7-2

CDR3aa: ASSSRVRDSSNQPQH
len: 15
v_gene: TRBV7-8

CDR3aa: ASSQASGYEQY
len: 11
v_gene: TRBV3-1/TRBV3-2

CDR3aa: ASTPTSGAWDEQF
len: 13
v_gene: TRBV19

CDR3aa: ASSPTGGRGGETQY
len: 14
v_gene: TRBV7-6

CDR3aa: ASSERDLNTEAF
len: 12
v_gene: TRBV4-1

CDR3aa: ASSPPRPSGAKNIQY
len: 15
v_gene: TRBV3-1/TRBV3-2

CDR3aa: ASPARTAFSPPSGNTIY
len: 17
v_gene: TRBV28

CDR3aa: ASSFSRDRENNEQF
len: 14
v_gene: TRBV27

CDR3aa: ASSPRGQETQY
len: 11
v_gene: TRBV19

CDR3aa: ASSPGTLKGGYT
len: 12
v_gene: TRBV18

CDR3aa: ASSLVPPGQGASELF
len: 15
v_gene: TRBV5-1

CDR3aa: ASDPKDRGGNTIY
len: 13
v_gene: TRBV28

CDR3aa: ASFGQSSGNTIY
len: 12
v_gene: TRBV11-2

CDR3aa: ASSAGNYGYT
len: 10
v_gene: TRBV5-1

CDR3aa: ASSLGAGPGEKLF
len: 13
v_gene: TRBV5-1

CDR3aa: ASSYLPATNEKLF
len: 13
v_gene: TRBV6-5

CDR3aa: ASSIPGGPQF
len: 10
v_gene: TRBV19